The source of this T cell receptor (beta chain) is a study of blood T cells in healthy people across ages. V was shortened by 1 base and J by 4 bases, with 13 bases between the two germline ends. This CDR3 is built from 15 residues. PCR was performed a second time for roughly 6 to 12 cycles using a sample-barcoded 5' primer and a J-beta primer mix. TCRdb reprocessed the 5' RACE reads with MiXCR, giving one entry per CDR3 protein. Here the sample spans some 930,000 distinct CDR3 sequences, just under 30% being singletons. This clonotype turned up a few times. In addition, the sample was reused for a study of T cells of mothers and their children.

Material: blood. The clonotype originates from a woman between 35 and 50 years old in good health. The chain couples TRBV12-3 or TRBV12-4 to TRBJ1-2; D is possibly TRBD1 (6 bases). As DNA, the CDR3 is TGTGCCAGCAGTTTAGGAGTGGTAGGGGGCTATGGCTACACCTTC. Translation: CASSLGVVGGYGYTF.